Sequencing of this T cell receptor beta chain was carried out in a study of blood T cell repertoires in COVID-19. Across the whole study: COVID-19 samples from acute and convalescent phases originated in the United States, Italy and Spain. From T cells, B-cell-depleted T cells, or PBMCs came the material, which was cDNA or gDNA.

Germline-derived CDR1 and CDR2 are MNHEY and SVGEGT. The CDR3 loop spans 13 amino acids. The V and J ends lost 0 bases and 5 bases respectively, with 4 bases between them. Per the original data handling: From reference gene primer amplification, estimates of nucleated cell counts were derived. Some clones are missing from TCRdb's copy, which holds only in-frame ones; the method was immunoSEQ multiplex PCR. V, J and clone size were drawn from that table, and D and trimming were deduced from the DNA. The sample lists about 250,000 clones, nearly 90% occurring once. The sample was peripheral blood. The V and J genes are TRBV6-2 or TRBV6-3 and TRBJ2-2; no reliable D call. The sequence derives from a young man with active or convalescent COVID-19. In nucleotides, the CDR3 is TGTGCCAGCAGTTACTCGAGAACCGGGGAGCTGTTTTTT. Translated: CASSYSRTGELFF.